The 6 T cell receptor beta chains reported below all come from one sample, sequenced in a study of blood T cell repertoires in COVID-19. The method was immunoSEQ multiplex PCR; TCRdb's version includes in-frame clones alone and lacks a portion of them. The sample lists tens of thousands of clones; around 78% were seen once. The sequencing sample was made of peripheral blood. These receptors originate from a human donor in a cohort sampled during active COVID-19.

V and J are TRBV6-5 and TRBJ1-5; TRBD1 agrees at 9 bases. Germline V CDR1 and CDR2: MNHEY, SVGAGI. J gave up 4 bases and V 2 bases, and 6 bases lay outside the gene matches. The CDR3 consists of 16 residues. CDR3 protein: CASSYRGQGENQPQHF. CDR3 coding DNA: TGTGCCAGCAGTTACCGGGGACAGGGAGAAAATCAGCCCCAGCATTTT.

This sequence joins TRBV5-1 and TRBJ1-1, with 8 bases aligning to TRBD1. Germline CDR1 is SGHRS and CDR2 is YFSETQ. The V and J ends lost 1 base and 4 bases, in that order; junction bases with no gene match: 6. The CDR3 runs to 15 residues. Written as DNA, the CDR3 is TGCGCCAGCAGCTTGCTGACAGGGGCGGCCACTGAAGCTTTCTTT. It is translated as CASSLLTGAATEAFF.

The rearrangement links TRBV7-9 to TRBJ2-7; 8 nucleotides align to TRBD1. V dropped 5 bases and J dropped 0; count of bases not matched to a gene: 3. The CDR3 has 14 amino acids. The germline gives CDR1 SEHNR, CDR2 FQNEAQ (reference sequence). The CDR3 nucleotides are TGTGCCAGCAGCACGACAGGGGACTCCTACGAGCAGTACTTC. Its translation is CASSTTGDSYEQYF.

This clone has at least ten counts. The rearrangement joins TRBV15 to TRBJ1-2, with TRBD1 matching over 7 bases. Germline CDR1 and CDR2: LNHNV and YYDKDF (reference sequence). The CDR3 is 17 residues long. The J segment lost 3 bases and the V segment lost 1 base, leaving 11 bases of the junction unmatched. This CDR3 reads CATSRVGTADLHYGYTF. Written as DNA, the CDR3 is TGTGCCACCAGCAGAGTGGGGACAGCCGACCTTCACTATGGCTACACCTTC.

DNA of the CDR3: TGTGCCAGCAGCGGAGGGACGGGGGACTATGGCTACACCTTC. This codes for CASSGGTGDYGYTF. This rearrangement joins TRBV7-9 to TRBJ1-2; weak D call: TRBD1 (5 bases). The CDR3 is 14 residues long. Germline V gene sequence: CDR1 SEHNR, CDR2 FQNEAQ (reference sequence). V lost 5 bases and J 3 bases, leaving 13 bases between the germline ends.

The genes are TRBV20-1 and TRBJ2-7; 10 bases align to TRBD1. The V gene end was trimmed by 3 bases and the J gene end by 1 base; junction bases not matched to a gene: 9. The germline gives CDR1 DFQATT, CDR2 SNEGSKA (reference sequence). The CDR3 totals 16 residues. CDR3 residues: CSASNPGQGNSYEQYF. The CDR3 bases are TGCAGTGCTAGTAATCCGGGACAGGGGAATTCCTACGAGCAGTACTTC.